A selection of T cell receptor beta chains follows, all from one sample in a study of blood T cell repertoires in COVID-19. Profiled with immunoSEQ multiplex PCR; TCRdb holds only in-frame clones, not every one. This table has about 240,000 clones, about 83% appearing once. The specimen was peripheral blood. The receptors stem from a middle-aged man with acute or convalescent COVID-19. Both conserved end residues are part of each CDR3. D genes are given only for firm matches. Size values are once, few and many counts, or a class for expanded clones, and some rows have none.

NA,TRBD1,TRBV6-5,TRBJ1-2,TGTGCCAGCACCCAAATACAGGGGGCGATTGGCTACACCTTC,CASTQIQGAIGYTF
NA,NA,TRBV28,TRBJ1-3,TGTGCCAGCAGTTTTCCCAGCTCTGGAAACACCATATATTTT,CASSFPSSGNTIYF
NA,NA,TRBV28,TRBJ1-5,TGTGCCAGCAGTCTCTCTCATCAGCCCCAGCATTTT,CASSLSHQPQHF
NA,NA,TRBV7-9,TRBJ1-5,TGTGCCAGCAGCTTAGAAGGGGGAGGGCAGCCCCAGCATTTT,CASSLEGGGQPQHF
NA,NA,TRBV21-1,TRBJ1-3,TGTGCCAGCAGCCACGGTGGCGGCCGCCAGGGAAACACCATATATTTT,CASSHGGGRQGNTIYF
NA,TRBD2,TRBV4-1,TRBJ2-1,TGCGCCAGCAGAGTTTTTGTGACTAGCCATGAGCAGTTCTTC,CASRVFVTSHEQFF
NA,TRBD1,TRBV2,TRBJ2-7,TGTGCCAGCTTTGGGACAGCGAACACCTACGAGCAGTACTTC,CASFGTANTYEQYF
few,TRBD2,TRBV3-1/TRBV3-2,TRBJ2-7,TGTGCCAGCACCCCGGGACTAGCGGGATCAACCTACGAGCAGTACTTC,CASTPGLAGSTYEQYF
NA,NA,TRBV7-9,TRBJ2-7,TGTGCCAGCAGCTCTCTCTCGGGGGTTGGCGAGCAGTACTTC,CASSSLSGVGEQYF
NA,TRBD1,TRBV13,TRBJ1-1,TGTGTCAGCAGCTTAGGGACAGGAATTTCTGAAGCTTTCTTT,CVSSLGTGISEAFF
NA,TRBD1,TRBV7-6,TRBJ1-2,TGTGCCAGCAGCCGGGACAGGGGAGTTGGCGGCTACACCTTC,CASSRDRGVGGYTF
NA,NA,TRBV6-5,TRBJ1-5,TGTGCCAGCACCCCGGGGAGGGTCTTTCAGCCCCAGCATTTT,CASTPGRVFQPQHF
NA,TRBD1,TRBV12-5,TRBJ1-6,TGTGCTAGTGGTTTGCTTTCCGGGACAGTTAATTCACCCCTCCACTTT,CASGLLSGTVNSPLHF
NA,TRBD2,TRBV24-1,TRBJ2-2,TGTGCCACCAGTGACCCAATCCGGACTAGCGGGGGCACCGGGGAGCTGTTTTTT,CATSDPIRTSGGTGELFF
once,NA,TRBV9,TRBJ2-1,TGTGCCAGCAGCGTAGCTGGCCCCTACAATGAGCAGTTCTTC,CASSVAGPYNEQFF
NA,TRBD2,TRBV30,TRBJ2-7,TGTGCCTGGGCGGGACTAGCGGGATCTTCAAGCTCCTACGAGCAGTACTTC,CAWAGLAGSSSSYEQYF
NA,NA,TRBV5-4,TRBJ2-5,TGTGCCAGCAGCTTGGGGGACTTCCAAGAGACCCAGTACTTC,CASSLGDFQETQYF
NA,TRBD1,TRBV11-3,TRBJ1-2,TGTGCCAGCAGCTTAGGTGGGACAGGGGGGCTTCCCGTTGGCTACACCTTC,CASSLGGTGGLPVGYTF
NA,TRBD1,TRBV24-1,TRBJ2-1,TGTGCCACCAGCCGGACAGGGTACAATGAGCAGTTCTTC,CATSRTGYNEQFF
NA,NA,TRBV30,TRBJ1-2,TGTGCCTGGAGTGGTTGGAGACAGGTCGATTTCTATGGCTACACCTTC,CAWSGWRQVDFYGYTF
NA,NA,TRBV14,TRBJ1-2,TGTGCCAGCAGCCAAGGTTCAGGTCCTGCGGGCTATGGCTACACCTTC,CASSQGSGPAGYGYTF
NA,NA,TRBV28,TRBJ1-2,TGTGCCAGCAGTTCCCTCCGGGGGGCGAGCGGCTACACCTTC,CASSSLRGASGYTF
NA,NA,TRBV5-6,TRBJ1-1,TGTGCCAGCAACCAACACGGGTGGAACACTGAAGCTTTCTTT,CASNQHGWNTEAFF
once,NA,TRBV7-9,TRBJ1-2,TGTGCCAGCAGCTTAGACCGGGAAAATCCTCTGTATGGCTACACCTTC,CASSLDRENPLYGYTF
few,NA,TRBV6-5,TRBJ2-2,TGTGCCAGCGCCAGGCACGCGAACACCGGGGAGCTGTTTTTT,CASARHANTGELFF
NA,TRBD1,TRBV9,TRBJ1-6,TGTGCCAGCAGCGTTCGGGACAGGGATTCCTATAATTCACCCCTCCACTTT,CASSVRDRDSYNSPLHF
NA,TRBD1,TRBV18,TRBJ2-2,TGTGCCAGCTCACTCGACAGGGTCATCGGGGAGCTGTTTTTT,CASSLDRVIGELFF
once,NA,TRBV3-1/TRBV3-2,TRBJ1-2,TGTGCCAGCAGTCACACCGGGGCGGGAGGCTACACCTTC,CASSHTGAGGYTF
NA,NA,TRBV4-2,TRBJ1-2,TGTGCCAGCAGCCCAGGGGTTGGCTACACCTTC,CASSPGVGYTF
NA,TRBD2,TRBV9,TRBJ2-5,TGTGCCAGCAGCGTAGGCCCTAGCGGGGGGGAAGAGACCCAGTACTTC,CASSVGPSGGEETQYF
NA,TRBD2,TRBV6-6,TRBJ2-1,TGTGCCAGCACCCCCGGGAGGGGGGGCTCGAATGAGCAGTTCTTC,CASTPGRGGSNEQFF
NA,NA,TRBV11-3,TRBJ2-6,TGTGCCAGCAGCCGGGGGGCGACTGGGGCCAACGTCCTGACTTTC,CASSRGATGANVLTF
NA,TRBD2,TRBV14,TRBJ2-2,TGTGCCAGCAGCCAACTTGGGGGAAGCGGGGTGAACACCGGGGAGCTGTTTTTT,CASSQLGGSGVNTGELFF
NA,NA,TRBV7-2,TRBJ2-1,TGTGCCAGCAGCTTAGAGGGTGGGAGTGGCCACAATGAGCAGTTCTTC,CASSLEGGSGHNEQFF
NA,TRBD2,TRBV6-6,TRBJ2-1,TGTGCCAGCAGTCGGACTAGCGGGAGCTATTCCTACAATGAGCAGTTCTTC,CASSRTSGSYSYNEQFF
NA,TRBD2,TRBV5-4,TRBJ2-3,TGTGCCAGCAGCTTAACCCGGACTAGCGGGCGTAGCACAGATACGCAGTATTTT,CASSLTRTSGRSTDTQYF
NA,TRBD1,TRBV6-1,TRBJ2-7,TGTGCCAGCAGTGAAGGGACAGGGGGATCCGAGCAGTACTTC,CASSEGTGGSEQYF
NA,NA,TRBV4-1,TRBJ2-7,TGCGCCAGCAGCCAAGATGGGACAAGGAGGACCTACGAGCAGTACTTC,CASSQDGTRRTYEQYF
NA,NA,TRBV19,TRBJ2-1,TGTGCCACCGAACACAATAGAGGCTCGGACAATGAGCAGTTCTTC,CATEHNRGSDNEQFF
NA,NA,TRBV28,TRBJ2-7,TGTGCCAGCAGTTTACTAGCGCGACCCTACGAGCAGTACTTC,CASSLLARPYEQYF
NA,NA,TRBV2,TRBJ1-5,TGTGCCAGCAGCAAGTCGCGGAATAGCAATCAGCCCCAGCATTTT,CASSKSRNSNQPQHF
once,TRBD1,TRBV5-5,TRBJ1-6,TGTGCCAGCAGTACAGGGGCCGCGTATAATTCACCCCTCCACTTT,CASSTGAAYNSPLHF
NA,NA,TRBV6-5,TRBJ2-3,TGTGCCAGCAGACCTGACAGGCCCTTTACAGATACGCAGTATTTT,CASRPDRPFTDTQYF
NA,TRBD1,TRBV9,TRBJ2-7,TGTGCCAGCAGCGGTGGACAGGTGCCCCTCGAGCAGTACTTC,CASSGGQVPLEQYF
NA,NA,TRBV28,TRBJ1-1,TGTGCCACCTTTATGCCCAGGGGGAACACTGAAGCTTTCTTT,CATFMPRGNTEAFF
NA,TRBD1,TRBV5-4,TRBJ2-5,TGTGCCAGCAGCTTAGGTACAGGGCCAGGGGGCCAGTACTTC,CASSLGTGPGGQYF